The TCR beta chain under discussion was sequenced for a study of blood T cell repertoires in COVID-19. Looking at the study overall: Whether acute or convalescent, the COVID-19 samples came from the United States, Italy and Spain. PBMCs, B-cell-depleted T cells, or T cells provided the cDNA or gDNA that made up the material.

Everyone who took part was roughly 18 to 89 years old, and they came from 24 US areas. Cohort placement rested on clinical history that participants reported themselves. The method was immunoSEQ multiplex PCR; TCRdb's version includes in-frame clones alone and lacks a portion of them. The profile shows around 280,000 clones, around 87% of them singletons. Sequenced sample: PBMCs or T cells enriched from blood (not recorded which). The origin of this receptor is a woman aged 18-29 years with acute COVID-19.

The CDR3, as DNA: TGTGCCAGCAGTTCCCCCGGGGTTAGCCCGAGGGGGGAGACCCAGTACTTC. Translating gives CASSSPGVSPRGETQYF. The chain employs TRBV7-9 and TRBJ2-5; possible D gene TRBD1, 6 bases. Trimming left V 6 bases short and J 5 bases short, with 25 bases between. The CDR3 totals 17 residues. Germline assignment: CDR1 SEHNR and CDR2 FQNEAQ (reference sequence).